This TCR beta chain was captured in a study of cytomegalovirus exposure and HLA in healthy donors. Study results and caveats: Productive rates of about 90% or about 30% were seen for most TCR beta V segments in an earlier analysis. TCR beta chain V- and J-gene trimming was linked, in a later analysis, to a missense variant in DCLRE1C. In a later analysis, at a false discovery rate of 0.05, about 17,000 TCR beta sequences matched HLA alleles.

With respect to this clone: Antigen: not known.

This PCR relied on a set of 60 Vbeta primers and 13 Jbeta primers. Here immunoSEQ multiplex PCR was the method, and the copy in TCRdb shows in-frame clones only, minus some. The sample data list some 110,000 clones. V was clipped by 4 bases and J by 2 bases; unmatched bases: 7. The CDR3 consists of 15 residues. CDR1 and CDR2 (germline): MGHRA, YSYEKL. Sequencing was carried out using PBMCs. This TCR came from a man aged 25-40 years in good health and CMV-seronegative. V gene TRBV4-1 combines with J gene TRBJ2-7; TRBD2 aligns across 8 bases. This chain's CDR3 is CASSPSGGQTYEQYF. In DNA form, the CDR3 reads TGCGCCAGCAGCCCGAGCGGGGGCCAAACCTACGAGCAGTACTTC.